The 21 T cell receptor beta chains reported below all come from one sample, sequenced in a study of post-analysis software for immune sequencing data. The TCR beta cDNA libraries carried unique molecular identifiers. TCRdb analysed the PCR reads with MiXCR anew, one entry per CDR3 protein. Altogether about 770,000 distinct CDR3 sequences are present, roughly 50% being singletons, with the ten largest covering just under 5%. Their specific antigens are unknown. Study results and caveats: Elevated frequency relative to controls characterized roughly 5 TRBV segments in patients, TRBV5-6, TRBV5-1 and TRBV20-1 among them.

The sequencing sample was made of blood. Receptors were obtained from a girl aged 10-17 years with multiple sclerosis.

This clonotype was seen more than once but under ten times. One junction end does not reproduce the germline sequence, and a read error may be involved. V usage is TRBV20-1 and J usage is TRBJ2-5; D remains ambiguous. CDR1 and CDR2 (germline): DFQATT, SNEGSKA (reference sequence). This CDR3 spans 10 amino acids. CDR3 residues: CSADQETQYF. The DNA for the CDR3 is TGCAGTGCCGACCAGGAGACCCAGTACTTC.

This clonotype was counted at least ten times. A junction boundary mismatches the germline segment, possibly from a read error. The rearrangement uses TRBV7-9 and TRBJ2-7; D may be TRBD1 (6 bases). This CDR3 is 13 amino acids long. Germline V gene lookup returns CDR1 SEHNR and CDR2 FQNEAQ (reference sequence). CDR3 in amino acids: CASSFSGDYEQYF. The CDR3 nucleotides read TGCGCCAGCAGCTTCTCAGGGGACTACGAGCAGTACTTC. Drawing the rest from reference TRBV7-9 and TRBJ2-7, the complete variable domain is DTGVSQNPRHKITKRGQNVTFRCDPISEHNRLYWYRQTLGQGPEFLTYFQNEAQLEKSRLLSDRFSAERPKGSFSTLEIQRTEQGDSAMYLCASSFSGDYEQYFGPGTRLTVT.

The chain carries TRBV6-1 and TRBJ1-2; D not certain. Looked up from germline, CDR1 is MNHNS and CDR2 is SASEGT. CDR3 length: 13 amino acids. V was shortened by 6 bases and J by 4 bases, with 12 bases between the two germline ends. The CDR3 loop reads CASRDTGGYGYTF. DNA of the CDR3: TGTGCCAGCAGGGATACGGGTGGCTATGGCTACACCTTC.

Comments on this clonotype: The junction departs from the called germline gene at one end, perhaps through a read error. The chain employs TRBV7-7 and TRBJ2-5; no clear D. Germline V gene lookup returns CDR1 SSHAT and CDR2 FNYEAQ (reference sequence). This CDR3 is built from 13 residues. CDR3 sequence reads: CASSPDASRTQYF. CDR3 DNA: TGTGCTAGCAGCCCCGACGCGTCGCGGACCCAGTACTTC.

The rearrangement links TRBV25-1 to TRBJ2-5, with 7 bases lining up with TRBD1. The CDR3 consists of 15 residues. The germline gives CDR1 MGHDK, CDR2 SYGVNS. Trimming took 5 bases from V and 5 from J; bases not matched to a gene: 11. This CDR3 is CASSPGTVRPETQYF. In DNA form, the CDR3 reads TGTGCCAGCAGTCCCGGGACAGTAAGGCCGGAGACCCAGTACTTC. Full variable domain (missing parts from reference TRBV25-1 and TRBJ2-5): EADIYQTPRYLVIGTGKKITLECSQTMGHDKMYWYQQDPGMELHLIHYSYGVNSTEKGDLSSESTVSRIRTEHFPLTLESARPSHTSQYLCASSPGTVRPETQYFGPGTRLLVL.

The chain is built from TRBV20-1 and TRBJ1-1; D uncertain. The V gene's germline CDR1 is DFQATT and CDR2 SNEGSKA (reference sequence). V lost 5 bases to trimming and J lost 0 bases, with 7 bases between them. The CDR3 extends over 12 amino acids. Here the CDR3 DNA reads TGCAGTGCTTCTAAAATGAACACTGAAGCTTTCTTT. Protein sequence: CSASKMNTEAFF.

This clonotype was detected only a few times. This chain joins TRBV20-1 and TRBJ2-3; weak D call: TRBD2 (6 bases). V lost 3 bases, J lost 1 base, and 8 bases lay in between. The germline V gene encodes CDR1 DFQATT and CDR2 SNEGSKA (reference sequence). CDR3 length: 13 residues. CDR3 protein: CSAREGGTDTQYF. In DNA form, the CDR3 reads TGCAGTGCTAGGGAGGGAGGCACAGATACGCAGTATTTT.

The chain employs TRBV6-6 and TRBJ2-3, with TRBD1 matching over 8 bases. V shed 2 bases and J 5 bases; nucleotides not matched to a gene: 6. CDR3 length: 15 residues. Per germline, CDR1 MNHNY and CDR2 SVGAGI (reference sequence). CDR3 sequence: CASSYEQGARDTQYF. The CDR3, as DNA: TGTGCCAGCAGTTACGAGCAGGGGGCCAGAGATACGCAGTATTTT.

The V and J genes are TRBV6-2 or TRBV6-3 and TRBJ2-1; 8 bases are a match to TRBD2. CDR3 size: 13 residues. Germline V gene sequence: CDR1 MNHEY, CDR2 SVGEGT. Trimming cost V 6 bases and J 13 bases; bases outside gene matches: 11. The CDR3 region is CASREPAGVDQFF. The CDR3 DNA reads as TGTGCCAGCAGGGAACCAGCGGGGGTAGATCAGTTCTTC.

This chain connects TRBV18 to TRBJ2-1; possibly TRBD2 for D (6 bases). The germline V gene has CDR1 KGHSH and CDR2 LQKENI. This CDR3 region has 12 residues. V was shortened by 6 bases and J by 8 bases, with 11 bases between the two germline ends. DNA for the CDR3: TGTGCCAGCTCCGGGACTTCCGATGAGCAGTTCTTC. Encoded protein: CASSGTSDEQFF.

This chain links TRBV19 with TRBJ1-2; 7 bases line up with TRBD1. The CDR3 is made up of 13 amino acids. CDR1 is LNHDA and CDR2 is SQIVND in the germline V gene (reference sequence). CDR3 amino acids: CATGVGGNYGYTF. The DNA for the CDR3 is TGTGCAACAGGGGTGGGGGGAAACTATGGCTACACCTTC.

This clonotype was counted a few times. V gene TRBV7-9 combines with J gene TRBJ2-7; D unclear. This CDR3 spans 15 amino acids. From germline, CDR1 is SEHNR and CDR2 FQNEAQ (reference sequence). V was clipped by 1 base and J by 2 bases, with 12 bases between them. CDR3 bases: TGTGCCAGCAGCTTAGTTGCGGAAACACCCTACGAGCAGTACTTC. It is translated as CASSLVAETPYEQYF.

This clonotype was seen a handful of times. The chain joins TRBV13 to TRBJ2-4; 12 bases align to TRBD1. V was pared by 5 bases and J by 1 base, with 6 bases of the junction left unmatched. The germline CDR1 and CDR2 sequences are PRHDT and FYEKMQ (reference sequence). CDR3 length: 17 amino acids. In nucleotides, the CDR3 is TGTGCCAGCAGCCGGCCGGGACAGGGGGCGGCCAAAAACATTCAGTACTTC. Translation: CASSRPGQGAAKNIQYF.

This clonotype showed up just a few times. This chain connects TRBV4-3 to TRBJ1-2, with D unclear. There are 13 residues in the CDR3. From germline, CDR1 is LGHNA and CDR2 YSLEER. With 3 bases removed from V and 4 bases from J, the gap between germline ends came to 9 bases. The CDR3 here is CASSHPAFYGYTF. Written as DNA, the CDR3 is TGCGCCAGCAGCCACCCAGCGTTCTATGGCTACACCTTC.

This clonotype was found a few times. V and J are TRBV27 and TRBJ2-3, with D perhaps assigned TRBD1 or TRBD2 (5 bases each). The CDR3 is 15 amino acids. Trimming shortened V by 8 bases and J by 3 bases, and 18 bases separated the two germline ends. Germline lookup yields CDR1 MNHEY and CDR2 SMNVEV (reference sequence). The CDR3 region has the DNA TGTGCCAGCGCCACCACTCCCTGGGGGACAGATACGCAGTATTTT. Protein sequence: CASATTPWGTDTQYF.

The rearrangement joins TRBV6-2 or TRBV6-3 to TRBJ2-2, with 7 bases aligning to TRBD1. The ends lost 5 bases at V and 0 bases at J; junction bases unmatched: 6. The germline CDR1 and CDR2 sequences are MNHEY and SVGEGT. This CDR3 is 16 amino acids long. The CDR3 DNA follows: TGTGCCAGCAGTGGGACAGTCGGGGCGAACACCGGGGAGCTGTTTTTT. Encoded protein: CASSGTVGANTGELFF.

This chain uses TRBV6-1 with TRBJ2-5; perhaps TRBD1 as D (6 bases). The germline V and J ends were trimmed by 5 bases and 0 bases, with 25 bases remaining between them. Germline values: CDR1 MNHNS, CDR2 SASEGT. The CDR3 is made up of 19 amino acids. The CDR3 sequence is CASSQRGAFSWDNQETQYF. The DNA for the CDR3 is TGTGCCAGCAGTCAGAGAGGGGCTTTCTCTTGGGACAACCAAGAGACCCAGTACTTC.

The sample holds a few counts of this clonotype. The gene calls are TRBV7-9 and TRBJ2-7, with D maybe TRBD1 (5 bases). The V and J ends lost 4 bases and 5 bases respectively, with 12 bases between them. CDR1 is SEHNR, CDR2 FQNEAQ, per germline (reference sequence). CDR3 size: 13 residues. The CDR3 DNA is TGTGCCAGCAGCTACAGGTCCAGGGACGAGCAGTACTTC. As protein: CASSYRSRDEQYF.

The chain combines TRBV18 with TRBJ1-2, with D perhaps TRBD1 (5 bases). This CDR3 has 15 residues. V was pared by 6 bases and J by 0 bases, with 14 bases between. Germline V gene data show CDR1 as KGHSH and CDR2 as LQKENI. CDR3 DNA sequence: TGTGCCAGCTCCGTCTGGGACCTGACTAACTATGGCTACACCTTC. Translation: CASSVWDLTNYGYTF.

The V call is TRBV4-3, the J call TRBJ2-5; 11 positions agree with TRBD2. V dropped 1 base and J dropped 5; count of bases not matched to a gene: 3. The CDR3 runs to 15 residues. CDR1 is LGHNA and CDR2 is YSLEER in the germline V gene. CDR3: CASSQGPSGRETQYF. Here the CDR3 DNA reads TGCGCCAGCAGCCAAGGGCCTAGCGGGAGGGAGACCCAGTACTTC.

This rearrangement joins TRBV11-2 to TRBJ2-3; D is ambiguous. V was pared by 2 bases and J by 0 bases, with 12 bases between. The length of the CDR3 is 16 residues. The germline gives CDR1 SGHAT, CDR2 FQNNGV. The CDR3 loop is CASSLHPDSSTDTQYF. In nucleotides, the CDR3 is TGTGCCAGCAGCTTACACCCCGACTCTAGCACAGATACGCAGTATTTT.